This entry lists 3 T cell receptor beta chains sequenced from one sample in a study of blood T cell repertoires in COVID-19. Assay: immunoSEQ multiplex PCR; the TCRdb copy retains only in-frame clones and omits some. The sample yields about 240,000 clones, around 89% seen once. Sequenced input: PBMCs or T cells enriched from blood (not recorded which). These receptors originate from a woman in her twenties or thirties who had recovered from COVID-19.

This chain joins TRBV18 and TRBJ2-7; 9 positions match TRBD2. Trimming cost V 2 bases and J 4 bases; bases outside gene matches: 6. This CDR3 is built from 15 residues. Germline V gene lookup returns CDR1 KGHSH and CDR2 LQKENI. The CDR3 spells CASSPSSGTQYEQYF. CDR3 nucleotides: TGTGCCAGCTCACCATCTAGCGGGACTCAGTACGAGCAGTACTTC. Combining the CDR3 with reference TRBV18 and TRBJ2-7 gives the whole variable domain NAGVMQNPRHLVRRRGQEARLRCSPMKGHSHVYWYRQLPEEGLKFMVYLQKENIIDESGMPKERFSAEFPKEGPSILRIQQVVRGDSAAYFCASSPSSGTQYEQYFGPGTRLTVT.

This rearrangement joins TRBV5-1 to TRBJ1-4, with D unresolved. This CDR3 contains 16 residues. V lost 0 bases and J lost 0, with 9 bases in between. Germline CDR1 is SGHRS and CDR2 is YFSETQ. CDR3: CASSLEADATNEKLFF. The CDR3 bases are TGCGCCAGCAGCTTGGAGGCGGATGCAACTAATGAAAAACTGTTTTTT. Full variable domain (missing parts from reference TRBV5-1 and TRBJ1-4): KAGVTQTPRYLIKTRGQQVTLSCSPISGHRSVSWYQQTPGQGLQFLFEYFSETQRNKGNFPGRFSGRQFSNSRSEMNVSTLELGDSALYLCASSLEADATNEKLFFGSGTQLSVL.

V gene TRBV10-3 combines with J gene TRBJ1-1, with a weak D call TRBD1 (6 bases). Germline V CDR1 and CDR2: ENHRY, SYGVKD. The CDR3 has 12 residues. Between the trimmed V and J ends, which lost 4 bases and 6 bases, there was a span of 9 bases. For the CDR3, the DNA is TGTGCCATCAGTGCAGGGGATCCTGAAGCTTTCTTT. This gives the protein CAISAGDPEAFF.